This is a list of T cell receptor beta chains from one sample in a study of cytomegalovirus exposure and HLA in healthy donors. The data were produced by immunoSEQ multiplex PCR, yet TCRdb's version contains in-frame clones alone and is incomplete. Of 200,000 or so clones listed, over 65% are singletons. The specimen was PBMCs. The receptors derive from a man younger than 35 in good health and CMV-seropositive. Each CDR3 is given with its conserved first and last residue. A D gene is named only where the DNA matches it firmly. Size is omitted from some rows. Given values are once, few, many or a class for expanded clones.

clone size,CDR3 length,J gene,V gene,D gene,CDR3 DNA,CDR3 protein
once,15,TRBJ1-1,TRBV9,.,TGTGCCAGCAGCGTATTCAGGGGAAAGAACACTGAAGCTTTCTTT,CASSVFRGKNTEAFF
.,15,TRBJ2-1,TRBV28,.,TGTGCCAGCAGTGCATCTCTAATATCCTACAATGAGCAGTTCTTC,CASSASLISYNEQFF
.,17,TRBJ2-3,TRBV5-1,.,TGCGCCAGCAGCTTGGTGACCGGGCGGGGATACACAGATACGCAGTATTTT,CASSLVTGRGYTDTQYF
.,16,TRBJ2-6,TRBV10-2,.,TGCGCCAGCAGTGAAGCAACAGGGTCCGGGGCCAACGTCCTGACTTTC,CASSEATGSGANVLTF
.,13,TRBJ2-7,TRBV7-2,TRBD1,TGTGCCAGCAGCCACGACAGGGAAGGCGAGCAGTACTTC,CASSHDREGEQYF
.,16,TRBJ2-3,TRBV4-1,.,TGCGCCAGCAGCCAAGATGCCCCCGCGGGGGCGGATACGCAGTATTTT,CASSQDAPAGADTQYF
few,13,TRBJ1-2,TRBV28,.,TGTGCCAGCAGTGACTCCGGACAGAAAGGCTACACCTTC,CASSDSGQKGYTF
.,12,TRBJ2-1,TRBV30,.,TGTGCCTGGAGTACTTCCCTTGGTGAGCAGTTCTTC,CAWSTSLGEQFF
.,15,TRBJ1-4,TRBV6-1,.,TGTGCCAGCAGTCCCCGGGCAGGGACTAATGAAAAACTGTTTTTT,CASSPRAGTNEKLFF
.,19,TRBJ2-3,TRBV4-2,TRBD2,TGTGCCAGCAGCCGTTTTGGGACTAGCGGGAGGACTAGCACAGATACGCAGTATTTT,CASSRFGTSGRTSTDTQYF
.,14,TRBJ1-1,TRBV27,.,TGTGCCAGCAGTCGTGGACAGTTGAACACTGAAGCTTTCTTT,CASSRGQLNTEAFF
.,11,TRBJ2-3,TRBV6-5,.,TGTGCCAGCAGTTCGTCAGATACGCAGTATTTT,CASSSSDTQYF
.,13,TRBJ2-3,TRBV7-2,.,TGTGCCAGCAGGCGGACAGGCACAGATACGCAGTATTTT,CASRRTGTDTQYF
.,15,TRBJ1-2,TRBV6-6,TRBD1,TGTGCCAGCAGTTACTCTGATGGGACAGGGGATGGCTACACCTTC,CASSYSDGTGDGYTF
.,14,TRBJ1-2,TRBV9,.,TGTGCCAGCAGCCAGGTTTTGGGGGCCGGAGGCTACACCTTC,CASSQVLGAGGYTF
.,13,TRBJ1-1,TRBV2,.,TGTGCCAGCATGTTGGGGGGGGACACTGAAGCTTTCTTT,CASMLGGDTEAFF
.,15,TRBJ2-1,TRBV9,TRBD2,TGTGCCAGCAGCGTAGGAACGGGAGGGCCCCATGAGCAGTTCTTC,CASSVGTGGPHEQFF
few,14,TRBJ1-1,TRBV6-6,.,TGTGCCAGCAGTTACTCTCCGGAGGGCACTGAAGCTTTCTTT,CASSYSPEGTEAFF
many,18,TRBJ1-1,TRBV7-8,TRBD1,TGTGCCAGCAGCTTAAAAACCTCCCTCCCCCACAGGGGAACTGAAGCTTTCTTT,CASSLKTSLPHRGTEAFF
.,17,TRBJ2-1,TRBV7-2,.,TGTGCCAGCAGCTCGCGTCGGTTAGCCGGATCCTACAATGAGCAGTTCTTC,CASSSRRLAGSYNEQFF
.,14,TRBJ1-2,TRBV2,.,TGTGCCAGCAGTGATCAGGGCCTAAACTATGGCTACACCTTC,CASSDQGLNYGYTF
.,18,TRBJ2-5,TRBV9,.,TGTGCCAGCAGCCCCAGTGGGGGGGGCGGGAGACTTCAAGAGACCCAGTACTTC,CASSPSGGGGRLQETQYF
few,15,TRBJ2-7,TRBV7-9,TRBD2,TGTGCCAGCAGCCCTTCGGCGGGAGGTCGGAACGAGCAGTACTTC,CASSPSAGGRNEQYF
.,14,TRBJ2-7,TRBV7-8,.,TGTGCCAGCAGCTTGACATCACCTGCCTACGAGCAGTACTTC,CASSLTSPAYEQYF
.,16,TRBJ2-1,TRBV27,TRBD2,TGTGCCAGCAGAGAACGTGGACTAGCGGGACCGAGTGAGCAGTTCTTC,CASRERGLAGPSEQFF
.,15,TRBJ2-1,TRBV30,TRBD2,TGTGCCTGGAGTGCCGAAGCGGGAGTCGGGAATGAGCAGTTCTTC,CAWSAEAGVGNEQFF
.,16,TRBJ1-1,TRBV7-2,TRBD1,TGTGCCAGCAGCCTAACGACAGGGGTGTTGGGCACTGAAGCTTTCTTT,CASSLTTGVLGTEAFF
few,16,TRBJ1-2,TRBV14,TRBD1,TGTGCCAGCAGCCAAGTCACGGGACAGGTGTCAGATGGCTACACCTTC,CASSQVTGQVSDGYTF
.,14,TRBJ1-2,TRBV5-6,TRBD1,TGTGCCAGCAGCTTGGGACAGGGGAATGGTGGCTACACCTTC,CASSLGQGNGGYTF
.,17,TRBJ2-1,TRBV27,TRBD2,TGTGCCAGCAGTTTTGTGGCTAGCGGAAGTACCTACAATGAGCAGTTCTTC,CASSFVASGSTYNEQFF
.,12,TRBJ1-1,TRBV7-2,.,TGTGCCAGCAGCTTAGACTTCACTGAAGCTTTCTTT,CASSLDFTEAFF
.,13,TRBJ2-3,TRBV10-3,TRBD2,TGTGCCCACCTGCGGGAGGGCACAGATACGCAGTATTTT,CAHLREGTDTQYF
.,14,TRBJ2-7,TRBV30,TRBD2,TGTGCCTGGGGGACTAGCGGGAGGATGGCCGAGCAGTACTTC,CAWGTSGRMAEQYF
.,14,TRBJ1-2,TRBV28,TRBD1,TGTGCCAGCAGTTTTCTCTCGAGGGGGCTTGGCTACACCTTC,CASSFLSRGLGYTF
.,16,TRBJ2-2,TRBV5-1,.,TGCGCCAGCAGCTTAAGGCCAGGGACGAACACCGGGGAGCTGTTTTTT,CASSLRPGTNTGELFF
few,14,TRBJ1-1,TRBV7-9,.,TGTGCCAGCAGCTTAGGGGGGCGGCGGACTGAAGCTTTCTTT,CASSLGGRRTEAFF
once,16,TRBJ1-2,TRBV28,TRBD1,TGTGCCAGCAGCTACCGGTGGACAGGGGGCGCTTATGGCTACACCTTC,CASSYRWTGGAYGYTF